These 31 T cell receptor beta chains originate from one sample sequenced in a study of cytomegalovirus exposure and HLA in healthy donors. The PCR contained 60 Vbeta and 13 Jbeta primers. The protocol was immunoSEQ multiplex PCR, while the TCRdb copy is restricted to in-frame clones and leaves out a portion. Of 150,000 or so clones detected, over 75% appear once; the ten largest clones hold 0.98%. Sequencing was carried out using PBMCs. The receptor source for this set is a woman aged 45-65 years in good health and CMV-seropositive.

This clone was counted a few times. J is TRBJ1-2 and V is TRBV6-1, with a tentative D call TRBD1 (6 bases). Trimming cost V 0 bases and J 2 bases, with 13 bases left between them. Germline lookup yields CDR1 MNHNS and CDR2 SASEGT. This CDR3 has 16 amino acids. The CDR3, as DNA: TGTGCCAGCAGTGAAGCGGGACCAAGGGGGAACTATGGCTACACCTTC. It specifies CASSEAGPRGNYGYTF.

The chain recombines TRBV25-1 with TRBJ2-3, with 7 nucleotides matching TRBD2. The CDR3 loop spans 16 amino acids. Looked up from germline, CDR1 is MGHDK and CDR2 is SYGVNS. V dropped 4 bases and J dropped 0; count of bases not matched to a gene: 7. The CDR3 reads CASSAVSGASTDTQYF. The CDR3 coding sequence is TGTGCCAGCAGTGCTGTCAGCGGGGCTAGCACAGATACGCAGTATTTT.

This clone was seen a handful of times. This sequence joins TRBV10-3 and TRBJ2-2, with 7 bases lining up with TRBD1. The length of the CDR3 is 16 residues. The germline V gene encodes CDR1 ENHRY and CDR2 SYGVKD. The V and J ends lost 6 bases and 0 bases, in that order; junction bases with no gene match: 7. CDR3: CAISSQGQTNTGELFF. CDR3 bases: TGTGCCATCAGCTCCCAGGGACAGACGAACACCGGGGAGCTGTTTTTT.

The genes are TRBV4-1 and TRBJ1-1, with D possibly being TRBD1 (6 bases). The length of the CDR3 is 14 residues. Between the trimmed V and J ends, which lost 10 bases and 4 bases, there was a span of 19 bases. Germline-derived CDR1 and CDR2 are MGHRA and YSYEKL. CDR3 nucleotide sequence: TGCGCCACCCGGGGGGCGGGGGGGGGCACTGAAGCTTTCTTT. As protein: CATRGAGGGTEAFF.

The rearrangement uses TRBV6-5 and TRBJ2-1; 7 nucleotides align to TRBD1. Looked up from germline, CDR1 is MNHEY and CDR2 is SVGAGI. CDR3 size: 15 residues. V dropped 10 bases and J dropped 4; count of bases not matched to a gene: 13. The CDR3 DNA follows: TGTGCCACCTCCTACTCGGGACAGCTTTACAATGAGCAGTTCTTC. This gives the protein CATSYSGQLYNEQFF.

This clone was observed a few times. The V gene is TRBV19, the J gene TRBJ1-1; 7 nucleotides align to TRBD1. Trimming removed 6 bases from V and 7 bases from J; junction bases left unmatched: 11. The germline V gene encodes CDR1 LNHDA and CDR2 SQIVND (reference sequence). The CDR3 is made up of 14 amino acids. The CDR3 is CASRGDRVGVEAFF. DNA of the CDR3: TGTGCCAGTAGAGGAGACAGGGTAGGGGTTGAAGCTTTCTTT.

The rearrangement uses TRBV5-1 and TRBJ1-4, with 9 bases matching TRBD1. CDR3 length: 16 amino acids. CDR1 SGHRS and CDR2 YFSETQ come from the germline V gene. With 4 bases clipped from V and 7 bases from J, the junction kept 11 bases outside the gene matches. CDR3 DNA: TGCGCCAGCAGCGAGGGACAGGGCAGGGTGGGTGAAAAACTGTTTTTT. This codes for CASSEGQGRVGEKLFF.

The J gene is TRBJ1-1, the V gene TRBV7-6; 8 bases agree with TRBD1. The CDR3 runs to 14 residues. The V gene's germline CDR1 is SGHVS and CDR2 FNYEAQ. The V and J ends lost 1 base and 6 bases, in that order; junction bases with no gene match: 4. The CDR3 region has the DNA TGTGCCAGCAGCTTAGGGACAGGGTTCGCTGAAGCTTTCTTT. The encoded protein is CASSLGTGFAEAFF.

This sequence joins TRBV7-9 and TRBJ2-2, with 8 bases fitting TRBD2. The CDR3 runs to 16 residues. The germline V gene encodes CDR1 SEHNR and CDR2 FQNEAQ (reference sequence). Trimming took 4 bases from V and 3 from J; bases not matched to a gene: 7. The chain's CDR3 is CASSSAGREDTGELFF. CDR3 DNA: TGTGCCAGCAGCTCCGCCGGGAGGGAAGACACCGGGGAGCTGTTTTTT. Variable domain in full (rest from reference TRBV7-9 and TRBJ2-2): DTGVSQNPRHKITKRGQNVTFRCDPISEHNRLYWYRQTLGQGPEFLTYFQNEAQLEKSRLLSDRFSAERPKGSFSTLEIQRTEQGDSAMYLCASSSAGREDTGELFFGEGSRLTVL.

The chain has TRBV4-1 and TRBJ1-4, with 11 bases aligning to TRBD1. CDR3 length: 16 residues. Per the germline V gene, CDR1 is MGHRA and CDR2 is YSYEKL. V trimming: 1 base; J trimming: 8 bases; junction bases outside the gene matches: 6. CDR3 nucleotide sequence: TGCGCCAGCAGCCAAGGGCCGGGACAGGGGGACGAAAAACTGTTTTTT. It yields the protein CASSQGPGQGDEKLFF.

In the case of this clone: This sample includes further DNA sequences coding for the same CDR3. In nucleotides, the CDR3 is TGTGCCAGCAGCCTGGGACTAGCGGGCTACGAGCAGTACTTC. It yields the protein CASSLGLAGYEQYF. The rearrangement uses TRBV7-8 and TRBJ2-7; 12 bases line up with TRBD2. V gave up 5 bases and J gave up 3 bases; unmatched junction bases: 2. The germline gives CDR1 SGHVS, CDR2 FQNEAQ. This CDR3 is 14 amino acids long.

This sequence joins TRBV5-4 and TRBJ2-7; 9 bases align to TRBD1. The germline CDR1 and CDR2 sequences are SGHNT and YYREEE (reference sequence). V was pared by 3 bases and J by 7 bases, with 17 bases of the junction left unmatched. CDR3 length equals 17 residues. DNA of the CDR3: TGTGCCAGCAGCTCCACCACCGGGACAGGGACCGTTGGAGAGCAGTACTTC. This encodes CASSSTTGTGTVGEQYF.

CDR3 loop: CASRQTGFTETQYF. CDR3 nucleotides: TGTGCCAGCAGGCAAACAGGGTTTACAGAGACCCAGTACTTC. The chain couples TRBV6-5 to TRBJ2-5; tentatively, D is TRBD1 (6 bases). Germline CDR1 is MNHEY and CDR2 is SVGAGI. V lost 6 bases and J 4 bases, leaving 15 bases between the germline ends. The CDR3 loop spans 14 amino acids.

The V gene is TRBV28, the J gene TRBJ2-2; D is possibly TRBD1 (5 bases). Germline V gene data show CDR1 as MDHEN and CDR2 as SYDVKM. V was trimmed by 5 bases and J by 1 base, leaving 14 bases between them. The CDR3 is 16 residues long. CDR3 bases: TGTGCCAGCAGTCCGATGGGGCCGGTGAACACCGGGGAGCTGTTTTTT. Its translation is CASSPMGPVNTGELFF.

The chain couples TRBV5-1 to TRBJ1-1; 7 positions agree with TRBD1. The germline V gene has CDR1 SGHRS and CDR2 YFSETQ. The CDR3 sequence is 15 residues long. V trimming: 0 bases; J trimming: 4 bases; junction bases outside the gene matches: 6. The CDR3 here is CASSLVQGTTTEAFF. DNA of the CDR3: TGCGCCAGCAGCTTGGTACAGGGGACAACCACTGAAGCTTTCTTT.

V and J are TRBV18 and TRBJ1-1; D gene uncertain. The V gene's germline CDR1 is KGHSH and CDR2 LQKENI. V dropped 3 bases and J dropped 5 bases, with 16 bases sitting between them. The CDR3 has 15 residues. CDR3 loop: CASSPETLTYTEAFF. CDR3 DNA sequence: TGTGCCAGCTCACCTGAGACACTTACGTATACTGAAGCTTTCTTT.

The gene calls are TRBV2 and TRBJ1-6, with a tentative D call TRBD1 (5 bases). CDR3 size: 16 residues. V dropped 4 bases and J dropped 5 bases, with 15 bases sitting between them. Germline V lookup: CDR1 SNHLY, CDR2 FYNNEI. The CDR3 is CASSVGPVVDNSPLHF. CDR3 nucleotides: TGTGCCAGCAGTGTGGGGCCTGTTGTGGATAATTCACCCCTCCACTTT.

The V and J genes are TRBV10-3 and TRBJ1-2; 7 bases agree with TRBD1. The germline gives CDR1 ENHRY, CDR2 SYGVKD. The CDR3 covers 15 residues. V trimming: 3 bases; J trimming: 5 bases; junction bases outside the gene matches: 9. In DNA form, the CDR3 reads TGTGCCATCAGTGACCAAACAGGGGAACCATATGGCTACACCTTC. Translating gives CAISDQTGEPYGYTF.

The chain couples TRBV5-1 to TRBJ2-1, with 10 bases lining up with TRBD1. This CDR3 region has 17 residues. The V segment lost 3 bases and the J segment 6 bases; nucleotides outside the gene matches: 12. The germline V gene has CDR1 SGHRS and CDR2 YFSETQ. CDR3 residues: CASSSGTGVAGGNEQFF. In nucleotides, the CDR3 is TGCGCCAGCAGCTCCGGGACAGGGGTTGCGGGTGGCAATGAGCAGTTCTTC.

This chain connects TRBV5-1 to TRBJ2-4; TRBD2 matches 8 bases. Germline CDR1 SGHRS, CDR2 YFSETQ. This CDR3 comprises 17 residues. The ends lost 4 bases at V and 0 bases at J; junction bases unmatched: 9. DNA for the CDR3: TGCGCCAGCAGCCGGGGGGGAGAGACCCTAGCCAAAAACATTCAGTACTTC. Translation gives CASSRGGETLAKNIQYF. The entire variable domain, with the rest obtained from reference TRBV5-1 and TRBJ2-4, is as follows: KAGVTQTPRYLIKTRGQQVTLSCSPISGHRSVSWYQQTPGQGLQFLFEYFSETQRNKGNFPGRFSGRQFSNSRSEMNVSTLELGDSALYLCASSRGGETLAKNIQYFGAGTRLSVL.

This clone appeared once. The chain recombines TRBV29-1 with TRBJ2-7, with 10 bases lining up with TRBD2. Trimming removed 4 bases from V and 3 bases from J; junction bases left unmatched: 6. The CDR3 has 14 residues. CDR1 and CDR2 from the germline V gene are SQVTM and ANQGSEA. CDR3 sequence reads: CSVGLIAGGYEQYF. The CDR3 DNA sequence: TGCAGCGTTGGCCTTATAGCGGGAGGCTACGAGCAGTACTTC.

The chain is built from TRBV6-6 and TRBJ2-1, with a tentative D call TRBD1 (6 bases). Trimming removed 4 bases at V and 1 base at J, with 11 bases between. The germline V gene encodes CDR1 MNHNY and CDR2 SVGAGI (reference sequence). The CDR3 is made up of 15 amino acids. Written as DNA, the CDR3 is TGTGCCAGCAGTTCCTACAGGGCTTCCTACAATGAGCAGTTCTTC. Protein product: CASSSYRASYNEQFF.

The CDR3 region is CATHPRAAFTDTQYF. Here the CDR3 DNA reads TGTGCCACTCATCCGAGGGCGGCCTTCACAGATACGCAGTATTTT. This chain joins TRBV15 and TRBJ2-3; weak D call: TRBD2 (5 bases). The V end was cut by 9 bases, the J end by 2 bases, with 18 bases between. In germline, CDR1 is LNHNV, CDR2 YYDKDF (reference sequence). The CDR3 extends over 15 amino acids.

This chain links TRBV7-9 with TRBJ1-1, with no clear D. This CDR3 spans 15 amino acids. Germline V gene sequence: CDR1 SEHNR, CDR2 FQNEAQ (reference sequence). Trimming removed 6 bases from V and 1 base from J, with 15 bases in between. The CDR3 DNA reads TGTGCCAGCAGGCGTCTCAGGATAGAGAACACTGAAGCTTTCTTT. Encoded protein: CASRRLRIENTEAFF. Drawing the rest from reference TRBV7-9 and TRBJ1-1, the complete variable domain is DTGVSQNPRHKITKRGQNVTFRCDPISEHNRLYWYRQTLGQGPEFLTYFQNEAQLEKSRLLSDRFSAERPKGSFSTLEIQRTEQGDSAMYLCASRRLRIENTEAFFGQGTRLTVV.

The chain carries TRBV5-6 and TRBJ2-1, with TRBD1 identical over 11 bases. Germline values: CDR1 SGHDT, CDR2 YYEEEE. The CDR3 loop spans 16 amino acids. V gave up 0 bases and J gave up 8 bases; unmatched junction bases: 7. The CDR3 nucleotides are TGTGCCAGCAGCTTGGAAGGGACAGGGGGGATCGATGAGCAGTTCTTC. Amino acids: CASSLEGTGGIDEQFF.

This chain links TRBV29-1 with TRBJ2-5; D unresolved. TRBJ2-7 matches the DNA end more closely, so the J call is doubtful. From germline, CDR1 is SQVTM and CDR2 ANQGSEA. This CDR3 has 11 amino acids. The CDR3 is CSVELSYEQYF. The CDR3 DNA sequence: TGCAGCGTTGAACTATCCTACGAGCAGTACTTC.

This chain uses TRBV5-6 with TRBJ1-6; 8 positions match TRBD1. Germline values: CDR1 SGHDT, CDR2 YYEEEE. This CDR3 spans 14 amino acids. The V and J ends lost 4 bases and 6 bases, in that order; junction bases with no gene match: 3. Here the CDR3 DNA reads TGTGCCAGCAGCCCCCAGGGGGCTAATTCACCCCTCCACTTT. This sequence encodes CASSPQGANSPLHF.

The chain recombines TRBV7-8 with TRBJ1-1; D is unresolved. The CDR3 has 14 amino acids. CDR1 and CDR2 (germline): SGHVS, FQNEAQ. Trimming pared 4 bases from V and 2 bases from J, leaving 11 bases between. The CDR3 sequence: CASSSPLLNTEAFF. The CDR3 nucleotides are TGTGCCAGCAGCTCTCCCCTCCTTAACACTGAAGCTTTCTTT. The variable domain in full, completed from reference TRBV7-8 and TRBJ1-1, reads GAGVSQSPRYKVAKRGQDVALRCDPISGHVSLFWYQQALGQGPEFLTYFQNEAQLDKSGLPSDRFFAERPEGSVSTLKIQRTQQEDSAVYLCASSSPLLNTEAFFGQGTRLTVV.

CDR3 in DNA: TGTGCCAGCAGCCTAGGGCCAGGGGCCGACAAAAACATTCAGTACTTC. This translates into CASSLGPGADKNIQYF. V and J are TRBV7-8 and TRBJ2-4; possible D gene TRBD1, 6 bases. Trimming pared 5 bases from V and 3 bases from J, leaving 17 bases between. This CDR3 region has 16 residues. Germline V gene lookup returns CDR1 SGHVS and CDR2 FQNEAQ.

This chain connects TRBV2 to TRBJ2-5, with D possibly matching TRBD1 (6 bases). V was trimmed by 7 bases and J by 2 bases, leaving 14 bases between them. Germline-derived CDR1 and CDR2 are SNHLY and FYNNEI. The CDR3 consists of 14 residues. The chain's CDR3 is CASTLDRSQETQYF. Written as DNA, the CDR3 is TGTGCCAGCACCCTCGACAGGAGTCAAGAGACCCAGTACTTC.

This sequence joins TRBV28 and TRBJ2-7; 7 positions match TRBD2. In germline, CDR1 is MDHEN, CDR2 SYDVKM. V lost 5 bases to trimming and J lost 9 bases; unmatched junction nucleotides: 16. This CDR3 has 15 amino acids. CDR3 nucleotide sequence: TGTGCCAGCAGTCCCCCGGGGGGAGGGAGACCTTGGCAGTACTTC. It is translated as CASSPPGGGRPWQYF.